These 19 T cell receptor beta chains originate from one sample sequenced in a study of Ad26.COV2.S vaccination and SARS-CoV-2 variants. Measured with immunoSEQ multiplex PCR; TCRdb has only the in-frame clones, and not every one. This table has more than 120,000 clones, more than 80% appearing once. This specimen was peripheral blood, taken after recovery from COVID-19. These receptors originate from a human donor who had recovered from COVID-19.

DNA for the CDR3: TGTGCCAGTAGTATGGACTTAGGGGAAGTAAATTCACCCCTCCACTTT. Translation gives CASSMDLGEVNSPLHF. The chain is built from TRBV19 and TRBJ1-6; D is perhaps TRBD1 (5 bases). In germline, CDR1 is LNHDA, CDR2 SQIVND (reference sequence). The CDR3 is 16 residues long. Trimming shortened V by 3 bases and J by 7 bases, and 16 bases separated the two germline ends. The complete variable domain, with remaining parts taken from reference TRBV19 and TRBJ1-6, reads DGGITQSPKYLFRKEGQNVTLSCEQNLNHDAMYWYRQDPGQGLRLIYYSQIVNDFQKGDIAEGYSVSREKKESFPLTVTSAQKNPTAFYLCASSMDLGEVNSPLHFGNGTRLTVT.

The chain has TRBV29-1 and TRBJ1-4; no clear D. The CDR3 runs to 12 residues. Trimming removed 4 bases from V and 4 bases from J, with 7 bases in between. Germline CDR1 reads SQVTM; CDR2 reads ANQGSEA. In nucleotides, the CDR3 is TGCAGCGTTGGGCCCAGTAATGAAAAACTGTTTTTT. Translating gives CSVGPSNEKLFF.

The V gene is TRBV5-1, the J gene TRBJ2-5; D possibly corresponds to TRBD2 (5 bases). V lost 0 bases and J 2 bases, leaving 14 bases between the germline ends. The CDR3 is made up of 16 amino acids. The germline gives CDR1 SGHRS, CDR2 YFSETQ. The CDR3 spells CASSLGYGELQETQYF. Written as DNA, the CDR3 is TGCGCCAGCAGCTTGGGTTATGGGGAGTTGCAAGAGACCCAGTACTTC.

This CDR3 is CASSPEQVGLGIYNEQFF. The CDR3 DNA is TGTGCCAGCTCACCAGAACAGGTTGGACTAGGAATCTACAATGAGCAGTTCTTC. This chain links TRBV18 with TRBJ2-1; 7 positions agree with TRBD2. The CDR3 spans 18 residues. Germline V gene sequence: CDR1 KGHSH, CDR2 LQKENI. Unmatched junction bases numbered 13, after V lost 2 bases and J lost 3 bases.

The CDR3 region is CASSMRPRHYYGYTF. CDR3 DNA: TGTGCCAGTAGTATGAGACCGCGACATTACTATGGCTACACCTTC. The rearrangement joins TRBV19 to TRBJ1-2, with unresolved D. Germline V gene lookup returns CDR1 LNHDA and CDR2 SQIVND (reference sequence). This CDR3 has 15 amino acids. V lost 3 bases to trimming and J lost 3 bases, with 14 bases between them.

CDR3 sequence (DNA): TGTGCCAGCAGTTTAGAACAGTCGAACACTGAAGCTTTCTTT. As protein: CASSLEQSNTEAFF. This chain links TRBV28 with TRBJ1-1; D is unresolved. Germline lookup yields CDR1 MDHEN and CDR2 SYDVKM. Trimming left V 2 bases short and J 1 base short, with 8 bases between. CDR3 length: 14 residues.

V and J are TRBV2 and TRBJ2-5; 14 nucleotides line up with TRBD2. Germline V gives CDR1 SNHLY, CDR2 FYNNEI. After removal of 6 bases from V and 5 bases from J, the junction contained 2 bases not matched to a gene. The CDR3 is 14 residues long. The CDR3 bases are TGTGCCAGCAGGACTAGCGGGGGGGCGGAGACCCAGTACTTC. Amino acid sequence: CASRTSGGAETQYF. The full variable domain, in which reference TRBV2 and TRBJ2-5 provide the parts outside the CDR3, is EPEVTQTPSHQVTQMGQEVILRCVPISNHLYFYWYRQILGQKVEFLVSFYNNEISEKSEIFDDQFSVERPDGSNFTLKIRSTKLEDSAMYFCASRTSGGAETQYFGPGTRLLVL.

The CDR3 loop is CASSNYNQPQHF. CDR3 nucleotides: TGTGCCAGCAGTAATTACAATCAGCCCCAGCATTTT. V usage is TRBV6-5 and J usage is TRBJ1-5; D not certain. The CDR3 totals 12 residues. Germline loops: CDR1 MNHEY, CDR2 SVGAGI. Trimming shortened V by 5 bases and J by 3 bases, and 5 bases separated the two germline ends.

The gene calls are TRBV2 and TRBJ1-5, with D possibly TRBD1 on 5 matching bases. In germline, CDR1 is SNHLY, CDR2 FYNNEI. V shed 6 bases and J shed 1 base, with 10 bases lying between them. The CDR3 has 14 residues. The CDR3 is CASRARGSNQPQHF. The CDR3 DNA sequence: TGTGCCAGCAGAGCCCGGGGGAGCAATCAGCCCCAGCATTTT.

This clone turned up a few times. The V gene is TRBV6-1, the J gene TRBJ2-3; D remains unclear. CDR1 is MNHNS, CDR2 SASEGT, per germline. This CDR3 comprises 14 residues. V lost 0 bases, J lost 9 bases, and 13 bases lay in between. The CDR3, as DNA: TGTGCCAGCAGTGAAGCGTCAATGATAAGGACGCAGTATTTT. As protein: CASSEASMIRTQYF.

The V call is TRBV2, the J call TRBJ1-1, with D perhaps matching TRBD1 (5 bases). CDR1 and CDR2 from the germline V gene are SNHLY and FYNNEI. V shed 7 bases and J shed 2 bases, with 14 bases lying between them. The CDR3 has 14 residues. This chain's CDR3 is CASIGVRGNTEAFF. Written as DNA, the CDR3 is TGTGCCAGCATCGGGGTTAGGGGAAACACTGAAGCTTTCTTT.

The V gene is TRBV18, the J gene TRBJ2-5, with 7 bases matching TRBD2. The CDR3 is made up of 15 amino acids. With V trimmed by 3 bases and J by 2 bases, 6 bases remained unmatched. In germline, CDR1 is KGHSH, CDR2 LQKENI. CDR3 sequence (DNA): TGTGCCAGCTCACCGTACGCTAGCGGACAAGAGACCCAGTACTTC. This translates into CASSPYASGQETQYF.

This clone was counted only a few times. The V call is TRBV3-1 (or the pseudogene TRBV3-2), the J call TRBJ1-4; D uncertain. V gave up 1 base and J gave up 8 bases, with 8 bases separating them. CDR1 is LGHDT, CDR2 YNNKEL, per germline (reference sequence). This CDR3 is built from 13 residues. CDR3 protein: CASSQVHREKLFF. As DNA, the CDR3 is TGTGCCAGCAGCCAAGTCCACCGAGAAAAACTGTTTTTT.

This sequence joins TRBV5-6 and TRBJ1-1; a possible D gene is TRBD1 (5 bases). Germline CDR1 reads SGHDT; CDR2 reads YYEEEE. This CDR3 comprises 17 residues. V was clipped by 1 base and J by 3 bases, with 19 bases between them. CDR3 in DNA: TGTGCCAGCAGCTTGTTAGGCAGGGCCCGATCGCACACTGAAGCTTTCTTT. Translation gives CASSLLGRARSHTEAFF.

This chain joins TRBV19 and TRBJ1-2, with 10 bases identical to TRBD1. The CDR3 loop spans 14 amino acids. Germline CDR1 and CDR2: LNHDA and SQIVND (reference sequence). J was trimmed by 4 bases and V by 4 bases; bases with no gene match: 3. CDR3 sequence: CASSTRDRGYGYTF. The CDR3 nucleotides read TGTGCCAGTAGTACAAGGGACAGGGGCTATGGCTACACCTTC.

V and J are TRBV5-4 and TRBJ2-1; 8 positions agree with TRBD2. The V gene end was trimmed by 4 bases and the J gene end by 4 bases; junction bases not matched to a gene: 7. The CDR3 has 15 residues. Germline V CDR1 and CDR2: SGHNT, YYREEE (reference sequence). The chain's CDR3 is CASSLGGEAYNEQFF. For the CDR3, the DNA is TGTGCCAGCAGCCTCGGGGGGGAGGCATACAATGAGCAGTTCTTC.

The genes are TRBV5-6 and TRBJ2-7; tentative D call: TRBD2 (6 bases). The CDR3 consists of 13 residues. Germline lookup yields CDR1 SGHDT and CDR2 YYEEEE. V was clipped by 9 bases and J by 2 bases, with 15 bases between them. CDR3 residues: CATSRGSAYEQYF. CDR3 nucleotides: TGTGCCACCTCGCGGGGTAGTGCCTACGAGCAGTACTTC.

The V gene is TRBV24-1, the J gene TRBJ2-3, with 8 positions matching TRBD1. After removal of 3 bases from V and 3 bases from J, the junction contained 7 bases not matched to a gene. The CDR3 is 16 amino acids. Per the germline V gene, CDR1 is KGHDR and CDR2 is SFDVKD. Here the CDR3 DNA reads TGTGCCACCAGTGATAACGGACAGGGTGGGACAGATACGCAGTATTTT. This sequence encodes CATSDNGQGGTDTQYF.

The CDR3 reads CASSYGQGSTDTQYF. CDR3 DNA: TGTGCCAGCAGTTACGGACAGGGTAGCACAGATACGCAGTATTTT. The chain is built from TRBV6-5 and TRBJ2-3, with 8 bases matching TRBD1. Losses at the gene ends were 2 bases for V and 0 bases for J; bases not matched to a gene: 1. The germline V gene has CDR1 MNHEY and CDR2 SVGAGI. The CDR3 length is 15 residues.